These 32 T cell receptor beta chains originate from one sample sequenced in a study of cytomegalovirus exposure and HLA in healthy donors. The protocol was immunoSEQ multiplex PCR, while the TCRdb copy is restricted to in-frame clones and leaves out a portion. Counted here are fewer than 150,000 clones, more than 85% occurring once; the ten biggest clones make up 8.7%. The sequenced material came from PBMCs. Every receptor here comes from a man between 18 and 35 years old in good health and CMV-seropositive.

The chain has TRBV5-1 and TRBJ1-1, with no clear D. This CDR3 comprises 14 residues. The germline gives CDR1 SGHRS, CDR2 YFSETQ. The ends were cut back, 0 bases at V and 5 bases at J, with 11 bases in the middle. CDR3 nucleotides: TGCGCCAGCAGCTTGGGAGCAGGATCAACTGAAGCTTTCTTT. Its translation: CASSLGAGSTEAFF.

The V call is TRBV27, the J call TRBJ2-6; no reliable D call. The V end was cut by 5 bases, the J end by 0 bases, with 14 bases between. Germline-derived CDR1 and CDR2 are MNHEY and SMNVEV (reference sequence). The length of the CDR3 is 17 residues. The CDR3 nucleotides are TGTGCCAGCAGTCCTGCAGGTCCGATCTCTGGGGCCAACGTCCTGACTTTC. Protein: CASSPAGPISGANVLTF. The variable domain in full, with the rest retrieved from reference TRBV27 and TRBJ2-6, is EAQVTQNPRYLITVTGKKLTVTCSQNMNHEYMSWYRQDPGLGLRQIYYSMNVEVTDKGDVPEGYKVSRKEKRNFPLILESPSPNQTSLYFCASSPAGPISGANVLTFGAGSRLTVL.

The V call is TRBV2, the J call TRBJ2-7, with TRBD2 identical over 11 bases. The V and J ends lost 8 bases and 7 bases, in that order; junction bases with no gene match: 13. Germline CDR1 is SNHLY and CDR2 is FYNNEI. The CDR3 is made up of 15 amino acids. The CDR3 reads CASQPQLAGGEEQYF. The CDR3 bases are TGTGCCAGCCAGCCTCAGCTAGCGGGAGGTGAAGAGCAGTACTTC.

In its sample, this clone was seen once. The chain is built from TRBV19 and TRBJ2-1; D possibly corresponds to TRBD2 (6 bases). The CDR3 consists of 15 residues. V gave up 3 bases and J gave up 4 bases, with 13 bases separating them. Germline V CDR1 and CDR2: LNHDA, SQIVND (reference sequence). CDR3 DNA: TGTGCCAGTAGTATTGGCGGGGCTCCATACAATGAGCAGTTCTTC. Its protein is CASSIGGAPYNEQFF.

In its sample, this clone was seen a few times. This CDR3 reads CSYGQGTYGYTF. CDR3 DNA sequence: TGCAGCTACGGACAGGGAACCTATGGCTACACCTTC. The V call is TRBV29-1, the J call TRBJ1-2, with TRBD1 matching 8 bases. J was trimmed by 4 bases and V by 8 bases; bases with no gene match: 6. The CDR3 consists of 12 residues. Germline loops: CDR1 SQVTM, CDR2 ANQGSEA. The full variable domain, completed using reference TRBV29-1 and TRBJ1-2, is SAVISQKPSRDICQRGTSLTIQCQVDSQVTMMFWYRQQPGQSLTLIATANQGSEATYESGFVIDKFPISRPNLTFSTLTVSNMSPEDSSIYLCSYGQGTYGYTFGSGTRLTVV.

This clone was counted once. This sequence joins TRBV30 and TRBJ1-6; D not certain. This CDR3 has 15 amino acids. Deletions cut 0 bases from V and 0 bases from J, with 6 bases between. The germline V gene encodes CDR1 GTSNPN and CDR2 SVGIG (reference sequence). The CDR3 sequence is CAWSVGSSYNSPLHF. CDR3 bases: TGTGCCTGGAGTGTCGGGAGCTCCTATAATTCACCCCTCCACTTT.

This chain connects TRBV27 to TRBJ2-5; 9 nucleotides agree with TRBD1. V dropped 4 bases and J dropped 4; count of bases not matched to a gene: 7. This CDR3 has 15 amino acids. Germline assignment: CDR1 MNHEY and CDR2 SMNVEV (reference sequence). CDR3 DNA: TGTGCCAGCAGTTACCACAGGGGGCTAGGAGAGACCCAGTACTTC. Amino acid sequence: CASSYHRGLGETQYF.

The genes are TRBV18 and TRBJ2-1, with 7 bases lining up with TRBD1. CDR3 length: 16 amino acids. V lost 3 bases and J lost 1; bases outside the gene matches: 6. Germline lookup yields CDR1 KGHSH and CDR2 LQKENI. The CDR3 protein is CASSPPSGQSYNEQFF. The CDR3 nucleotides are TGTGCCAGCTCACCCCCCTCGGGACAGTCCTACAATGAGCAGTTCTTC.

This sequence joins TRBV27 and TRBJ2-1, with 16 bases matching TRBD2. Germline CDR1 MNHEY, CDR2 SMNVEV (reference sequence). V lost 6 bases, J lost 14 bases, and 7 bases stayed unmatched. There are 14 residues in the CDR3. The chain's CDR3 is CASSPGTSGRDKFF. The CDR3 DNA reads TGTGCCAGCAGCCCCGGGACTAGCGGGAGGGATAAGTTCTTC.

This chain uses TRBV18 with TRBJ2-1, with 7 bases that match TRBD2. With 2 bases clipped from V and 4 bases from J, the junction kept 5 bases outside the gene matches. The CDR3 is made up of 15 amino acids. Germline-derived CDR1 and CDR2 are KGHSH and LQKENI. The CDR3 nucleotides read TGTGCCAGCTCACCAGCGGGGGTGGTATACAATGAGCAGTTCTTC. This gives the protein CASSPAGVVYNEQFF.

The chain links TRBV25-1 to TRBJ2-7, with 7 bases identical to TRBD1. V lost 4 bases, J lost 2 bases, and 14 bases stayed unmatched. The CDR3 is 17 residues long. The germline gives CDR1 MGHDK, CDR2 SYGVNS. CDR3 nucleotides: TGTGCCAGCAGTGGACAAAGGGACAGCCGGTTAACCTACGAGCAGTACTTC. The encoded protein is CASSGQRDSRLTYEQYF.

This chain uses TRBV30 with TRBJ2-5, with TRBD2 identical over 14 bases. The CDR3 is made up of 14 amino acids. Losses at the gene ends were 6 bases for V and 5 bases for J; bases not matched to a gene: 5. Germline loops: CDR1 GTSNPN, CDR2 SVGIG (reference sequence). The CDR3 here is CACTRLAGGETQYF. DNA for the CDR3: TGTGCCTGTACTCGACTAGCGGGAGGGGAGACCCAGTACTTC. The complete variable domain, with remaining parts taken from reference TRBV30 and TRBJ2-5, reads SQTIHQWPATLVQPVGSPLSLECTVEGTSNPNLYWYRQAAGRGLQLLFYSVGIGQISSEVPQNLSASRPQDRQFILSSKKLLLSDSGFYLCACTRLAGGETQYFGPGTRLLVL.

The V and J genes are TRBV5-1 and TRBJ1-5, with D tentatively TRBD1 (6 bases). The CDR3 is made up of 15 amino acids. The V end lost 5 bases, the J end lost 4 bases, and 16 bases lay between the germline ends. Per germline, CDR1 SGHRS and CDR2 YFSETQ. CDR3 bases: TGCGCCAGCAGGCCGTCGACAGGAGCGAATCAGCCCCAGCATTTT. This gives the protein CASRPSTGANQPQHF.

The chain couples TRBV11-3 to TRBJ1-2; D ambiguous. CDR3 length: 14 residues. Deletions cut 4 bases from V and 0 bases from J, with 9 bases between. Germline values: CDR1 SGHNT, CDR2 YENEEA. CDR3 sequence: CASSSRPANYGYTF. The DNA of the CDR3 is TGTGCCAGCAGCTCCCGCCCAGCTAACTATGGCTACACCTTC.

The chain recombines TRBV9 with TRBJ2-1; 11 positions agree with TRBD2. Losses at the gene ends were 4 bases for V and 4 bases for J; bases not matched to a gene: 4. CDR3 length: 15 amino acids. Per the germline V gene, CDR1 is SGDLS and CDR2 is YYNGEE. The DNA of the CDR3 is TGTGCCAGCAGCTGGGGGACTAGCGGATACAATGAGCAGTTCTTC. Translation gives CASSWGTSGYNEQFF.

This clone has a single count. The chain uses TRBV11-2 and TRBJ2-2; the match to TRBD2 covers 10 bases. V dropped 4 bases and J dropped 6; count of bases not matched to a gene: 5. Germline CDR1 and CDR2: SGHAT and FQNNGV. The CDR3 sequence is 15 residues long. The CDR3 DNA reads TGTGCCAGCAGCTCGGGACTAGCGACCGCCGGGGAGCTGTTTTTT. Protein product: CASSSGLATAGELFF.

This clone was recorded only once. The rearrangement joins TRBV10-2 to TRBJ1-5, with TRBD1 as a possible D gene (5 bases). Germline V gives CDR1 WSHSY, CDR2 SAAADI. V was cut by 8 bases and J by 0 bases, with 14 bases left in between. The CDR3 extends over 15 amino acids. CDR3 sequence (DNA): TGCGCCAGCGACAAACAGGAAAATAGCAATCAGCCCCAGCATTTT. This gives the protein CASDKQENSNQPQHF.

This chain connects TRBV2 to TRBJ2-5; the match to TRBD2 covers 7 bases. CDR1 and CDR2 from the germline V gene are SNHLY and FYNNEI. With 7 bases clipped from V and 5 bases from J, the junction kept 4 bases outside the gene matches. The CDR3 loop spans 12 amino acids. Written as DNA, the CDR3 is TGTGCCAGCATGGGTAGCGGGGAGACCCAGTACTTC. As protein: CASMGSGETQYF.

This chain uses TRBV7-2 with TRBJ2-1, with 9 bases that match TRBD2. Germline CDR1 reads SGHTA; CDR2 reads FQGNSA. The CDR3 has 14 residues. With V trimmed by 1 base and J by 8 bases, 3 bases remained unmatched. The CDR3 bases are TGTGCCAGCAGCTTAGGGCTAGCGGGATATGAGCAGTTCTTC. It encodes CASSLGLAGYEQFF.

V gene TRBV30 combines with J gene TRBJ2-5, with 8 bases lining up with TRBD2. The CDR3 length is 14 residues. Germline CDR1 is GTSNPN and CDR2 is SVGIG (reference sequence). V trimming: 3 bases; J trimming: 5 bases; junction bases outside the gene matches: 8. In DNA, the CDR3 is TGTGCCTGGAGCAGCGGGGGTAGAAGGGAGACCCAGTACTTC. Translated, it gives CAWSSGGRRETQYF. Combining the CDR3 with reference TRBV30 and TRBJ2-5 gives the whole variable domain SQTIHQWPATLVQPVGSPLSLECTVEGTSNPNLYWYRQAAGRGLQLLFYSVGIGQISSEVPQNLSASRPQDRQFILSSKKLLLSDSGFYLCAWSSGGRRETQYFGPGTRLLVL.

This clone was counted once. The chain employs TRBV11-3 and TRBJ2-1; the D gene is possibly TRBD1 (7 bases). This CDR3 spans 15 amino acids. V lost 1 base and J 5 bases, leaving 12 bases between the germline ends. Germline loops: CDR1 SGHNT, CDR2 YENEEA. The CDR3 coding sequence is TGTGCCAGCAGCTTAGGGGGGGACAGAGACAATGAGCAGTTCTTC. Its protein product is CASSLGGDRDNEQFF.

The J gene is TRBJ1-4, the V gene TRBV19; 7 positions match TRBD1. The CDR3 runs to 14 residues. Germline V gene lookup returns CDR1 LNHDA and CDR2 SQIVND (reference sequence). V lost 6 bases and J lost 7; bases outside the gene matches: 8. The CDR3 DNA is TGTGCCAGTAGGTGGACAGGAGGGGGTGAAAAACTGTTTTTT. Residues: CASRWTGGGEKLFF.

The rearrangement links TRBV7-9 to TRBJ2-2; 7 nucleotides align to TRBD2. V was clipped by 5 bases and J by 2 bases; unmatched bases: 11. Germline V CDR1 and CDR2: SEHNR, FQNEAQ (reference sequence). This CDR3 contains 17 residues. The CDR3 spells CASSLWFGRLNTGELFF. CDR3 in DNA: TGTGCCAGCAGCCTGTGGTTCGGGAGGTTAAACACCGGGGAGCTGTTTTTT.

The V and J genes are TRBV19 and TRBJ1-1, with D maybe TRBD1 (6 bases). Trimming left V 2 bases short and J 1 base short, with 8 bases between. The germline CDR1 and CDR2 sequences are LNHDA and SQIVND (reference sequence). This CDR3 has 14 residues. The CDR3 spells CASSISGENTEAFF. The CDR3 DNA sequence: TGTGCCAGTAGTATATCAGGGGAGAACACTGAAGCTTTCTTT.

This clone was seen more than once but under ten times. In nucleotides, the CDR3 is TGTGCCTGGAAAGCGGGGGCGTTGAACACTGAAGCTTTCTTT. Translated: CAWKAGALNTEAFF. The chain couples TRBV30 to TRBJ1-1, with D possibly TRBD1 on 6 matching bases. Germline lookup yields CDR1 GTSNPN and CDR2 SVGIG (reference sequence). This CDR3 has 14 amino acids. Trimming left V 4 bases short and J 0 bases short, with 12 bases between.

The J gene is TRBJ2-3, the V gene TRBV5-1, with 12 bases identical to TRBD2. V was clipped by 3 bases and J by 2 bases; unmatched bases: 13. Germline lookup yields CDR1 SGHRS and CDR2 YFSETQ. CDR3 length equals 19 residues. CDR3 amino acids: CASSSTSGRLPTFTDTQYF. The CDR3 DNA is TGCGCCAGCAGCTCGACTAGCGGGAGACTCCCTACTTTCACAGATACGCAGTATTTT. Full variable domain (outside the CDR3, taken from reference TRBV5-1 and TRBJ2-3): KAGVTQTPRYLIKTRGQQVTLSCSPISGHRSVSWYQQTPGQGLQFLFEYFSETQRNKGNFPGRFSGRQFSNSRSEMNVSTLELGDSALYLCASSSTSGRLPTFTDTQYFGPGTRLTVL.

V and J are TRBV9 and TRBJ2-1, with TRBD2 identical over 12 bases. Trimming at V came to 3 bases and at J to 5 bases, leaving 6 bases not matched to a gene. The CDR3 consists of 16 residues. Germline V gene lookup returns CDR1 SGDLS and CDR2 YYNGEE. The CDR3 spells CASSGRLAGEHNEQFF. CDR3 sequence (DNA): TGTGCCAGCAGCGGGAGACTAGCGGGAGAGCACAATGAGCAGTTCTTC.

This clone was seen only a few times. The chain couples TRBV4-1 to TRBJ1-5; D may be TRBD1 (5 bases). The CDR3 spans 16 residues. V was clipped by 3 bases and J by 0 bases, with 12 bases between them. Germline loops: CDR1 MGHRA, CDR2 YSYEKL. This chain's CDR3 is CASSQGRGYSNQPQHF. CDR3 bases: TGCGCCAGCAGCCAGGGTAGGGGATATAGCAATCAGCCCCAGCATTTT.

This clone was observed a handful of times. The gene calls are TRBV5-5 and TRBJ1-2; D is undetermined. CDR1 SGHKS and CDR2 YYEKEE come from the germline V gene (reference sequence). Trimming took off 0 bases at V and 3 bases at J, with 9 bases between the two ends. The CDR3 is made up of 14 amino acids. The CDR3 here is CASSLAASYYGYTF. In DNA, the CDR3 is TGTGCCAGCAGCTTGGCCGCTAGCTACTATGGCTACACCTTC.

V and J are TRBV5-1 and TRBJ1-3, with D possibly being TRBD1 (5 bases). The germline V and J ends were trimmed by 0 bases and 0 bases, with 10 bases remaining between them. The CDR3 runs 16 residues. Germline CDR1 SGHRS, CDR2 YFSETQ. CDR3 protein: CASSLGQKVSGNTIYF. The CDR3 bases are TGCGCCAGCAGCTTGGGACAGAAGGTCTCTGGAAACACCATATATTTT.

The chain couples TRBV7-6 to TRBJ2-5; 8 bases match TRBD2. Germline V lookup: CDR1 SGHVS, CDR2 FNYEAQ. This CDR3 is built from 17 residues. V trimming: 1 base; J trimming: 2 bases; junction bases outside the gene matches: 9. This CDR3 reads CASSLGPGGVEQETQYF. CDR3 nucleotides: TGTGCCAGCAGCTTAGGTCCGGGGGGGGTTGAGCAAGAGACCCAGTACTTC.

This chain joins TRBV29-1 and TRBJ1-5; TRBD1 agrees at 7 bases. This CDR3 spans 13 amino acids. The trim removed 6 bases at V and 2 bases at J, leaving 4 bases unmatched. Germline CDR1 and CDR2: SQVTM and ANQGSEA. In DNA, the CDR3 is TGCAGCGTAAGGGGGCAGGGCAATCAGCCCCAGCATTTT. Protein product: CSVRGQGNQPQHF.